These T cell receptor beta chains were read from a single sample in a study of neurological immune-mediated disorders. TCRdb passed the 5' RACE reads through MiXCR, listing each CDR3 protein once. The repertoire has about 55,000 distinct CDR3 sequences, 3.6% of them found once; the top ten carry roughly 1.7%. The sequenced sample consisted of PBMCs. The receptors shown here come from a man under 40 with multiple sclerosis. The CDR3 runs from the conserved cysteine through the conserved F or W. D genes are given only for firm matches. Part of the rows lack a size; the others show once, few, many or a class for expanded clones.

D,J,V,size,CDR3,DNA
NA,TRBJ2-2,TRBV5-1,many,CASSFAGTPNTGELFF,TGCGCCAGCAGCTTCGCCGGGACACCGAACACCGGGGAGCTGTTTTTT
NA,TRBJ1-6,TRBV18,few,CASSQQADNSPLNF,TGTGCCAGCTCTCAACAGGCAGATAATTCACCCCTCAACTTT
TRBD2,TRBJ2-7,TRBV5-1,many,CASSWGGYEQYF,TGCGCCAGCAGCTGGGGGGGCTACGAGCAGTACTTC
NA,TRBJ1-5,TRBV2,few,CASSEDRASNQPQNF,TGTGCCAGCAGTGAAGACAGGGCGAGCAATCAGCCCCAGAATTTT
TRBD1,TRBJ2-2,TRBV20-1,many,CSARDWGQGNTGELFF,TGCAGTGCTAGAGATTGGGGACAGGGTAACACCGGGGAGCTGTTTTTT
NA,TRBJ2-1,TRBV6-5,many,CASSYSNFYNEQFF,TGTGCCAGCAGTTACTCGAACTTTTACAATGAGCAGTTCTTC
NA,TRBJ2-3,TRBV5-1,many,CASRNSGTDTDTQYF,TGCGCCAGCAGAAATTCCGGGACTGACACAGATACGCAGTATTTT
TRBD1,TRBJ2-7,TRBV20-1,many,CSARDPAARTGAYEQYF,TGCAGTGCTAGAGATCCAGCGGCCCGGACAGGGGCCTACGAGCAGTACTTC
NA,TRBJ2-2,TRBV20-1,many,CSGPDNTGELFF,TGCAGTGGGCCAGACAACACCGGGGAGCTGTTTTTT
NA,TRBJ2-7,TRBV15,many,CATSRDRRGYEQYF,TGTGCCACCAGCAGAGATCGGCGAGGGTACGAGCAGTACTTC
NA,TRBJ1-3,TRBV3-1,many,CASSQDLNSGNTIYF,TGTGCCAGCAGCCAAGATCTTAACTCTGGAAACACCATATATTTT
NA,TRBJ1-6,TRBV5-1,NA,CASSLRQPNSPLNF,TGCGCCAGCAGCTTGAGACAGCCTAATTCACCCCTCAACTTT
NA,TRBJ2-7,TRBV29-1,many,CSVVEAGKTYEQYF,TGCAGCGTTGTAGAGGCAGGCAAAACCTACGAGCAGTACTTC
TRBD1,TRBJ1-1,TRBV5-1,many,CASSLVGQAEAFF,TGCGCCAGCAGCTTGGTAGGACAGGCTGAAGCTTTCTTT
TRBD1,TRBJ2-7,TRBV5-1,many,CASRTSGQSHEQYF,TGCGCCAGCAGAACCTCGGGACAGAGTCACGAGCAGTACTTC
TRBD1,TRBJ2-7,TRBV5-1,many,CASSQDRPSYEQYF,TGCGCCAGCAGTCAGGACAGGCCGTCCTACGAGCAGTACTTC
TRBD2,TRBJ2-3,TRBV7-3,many,CASSPGTSGVTDTQYF,TGTGCCAGCAGCCCCGGGACTAGCGGGGTAACAGATACGCAGTATTTT
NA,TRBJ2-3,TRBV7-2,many,CASSLGGRDTDTQYF,TGTGCCAGCAGCTTAGGTGGTCGGGACACAGATACGCAGTATTTT
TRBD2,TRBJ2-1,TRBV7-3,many,CASSLGGLAGHNEQFF,TGTGCCAGCAGCTTAGGGGGGCTAGCGGGGCACAATGAGCAGTTCTTC
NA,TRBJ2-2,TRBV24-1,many,CATSDSGNTGELFF,TGTGCCACCAGTGATTCCGGTAACACCGGGGAGCTGTTTTTT
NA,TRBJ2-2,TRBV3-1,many,CASSQVSGANTGELFF,TGTGCCAGCAGCCAAGTGTCGGGAGCGAACACCGGGGAGCTGTTTTTT
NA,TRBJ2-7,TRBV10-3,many,CAISESGVAYEQYF,TGTGCCATCAGTGAGTCGGGCGTCGCCTACGAGCAGTACTTC
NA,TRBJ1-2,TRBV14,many,CASSQDAEYRFYGYTF,TGTGCCAGCAGCCAAGATGCGGAATATCGATTCTATGGCTACACCTTC
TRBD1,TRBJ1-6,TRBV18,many,CASSPGTDNSPLHF,TGTGCCAGCTCACCCGGGACAGATAATTCACCCCTCCACTTT
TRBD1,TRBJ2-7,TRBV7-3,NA,CASSLGQGMNEQYF,TGTGCCAGCAGCCTGGGACAGGGGATGAACGAGCAGTACTTC
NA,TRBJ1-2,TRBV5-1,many,CASSPQQDPYGYTF,TGCGCCAGCAGCCCCCAACAGGACCCCTATGGCTACACCTTC
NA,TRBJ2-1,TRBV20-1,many,CSAPRGNNEQFF,TGCAGTGCGCCGAGGGGGAACAATGAGCAGTTCTTC
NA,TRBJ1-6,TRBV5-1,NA,CASSLDNSPLNF,TGCGCCAGCAGCTTGGACAATTCACCCCTCAACTTT
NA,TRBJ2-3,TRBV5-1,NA,CASSLVPGADTQYF,TGCGCCAGCAGCTTGGTGCCGGGGGCAGATACGCAGTATTTT
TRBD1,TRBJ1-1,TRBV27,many,CASSPRQGSYTEAFF,TGTGCCAGCAGCCCTCGACAGGGAAGCTACACTGAAGCTTTCTTT
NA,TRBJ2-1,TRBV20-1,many,CSARGWGDAEQFF,TGCAGTGCTAGAGGGTGGGGGGACGCTGAGCAGTTCTTC
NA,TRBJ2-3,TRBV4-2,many,CASSQDLDTQYF,TGTGCCAGCAGCCAAGATTTGGATACGCAGTATTTT
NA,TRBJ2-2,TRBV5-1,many,CASSLVMAGINTGELFF,TGCGCCAGCAGCTTGGTGATGGCGGGAATAAACACCGGGGAGCTGTTTTTT
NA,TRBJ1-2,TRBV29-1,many,CSVAKAGDGYTF,TGCAGCGTTGCCAAGGCAGGGGATGGCTACACCTTC
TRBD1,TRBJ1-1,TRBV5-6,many,CASSQDRDTEAFF,TGTGCCAGCAGCCAAGACAGGGACACTGAAGCTTTCTTT
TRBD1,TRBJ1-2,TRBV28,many,CASNNRGRATNYGYTF,TGTGCCAGCAACAACAGGGGACGAGCTACTAACTATGGCTACACCTTC
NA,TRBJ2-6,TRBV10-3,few,CAIMGSGANVLTF,TGTGCCATCATGGGGTCCGGGGCCAACGTCCTGACTTTC
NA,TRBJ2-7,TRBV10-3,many,CAISDSSQGLYEQYF,TGTGCCATCAGTGATTCATCACAGGGTCTGTACGAGCAGTACTTC
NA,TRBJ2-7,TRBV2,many,CASSEAVRETGREQYF,TGTGCCAGCAGTGAAGCTGTGAGGGAAACAGGGCGGGAGCAGTACTTC
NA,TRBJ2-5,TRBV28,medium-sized,CAIHAGAQETQYF,TGTGCCATCCACGCCGGGGCCCAAGAGACCCAGTACTTC
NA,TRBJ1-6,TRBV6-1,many,CASSEDPDSPLHF,TGTGCCAGCAGTGAAGATCCGGATTCACCCCTCCACTTT
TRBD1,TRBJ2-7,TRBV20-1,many,CSARSDRGDVEQYF,TGCAGTGCTAGATCGGACAGGGGGGATGTCGAGCAGTACTTC
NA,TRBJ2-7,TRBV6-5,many,CASSLQGFYEQYF,TGTGCCAGCAGTTTACAGGGATTCTACGAGCAGTACTTC
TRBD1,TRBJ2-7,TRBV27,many,CASSYPGGYEQYF,TGTGCCAGCAGTTACCCAGGGGGCTACGAGCAGTACTTC
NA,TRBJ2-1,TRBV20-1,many,CSARVSGGHSYNEQFF,TGCAGTGCTAGAGTTAGCGGAGGCCACTCCTACAATGAGCAGTTCTTC
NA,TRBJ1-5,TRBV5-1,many,CASSPRGGNQPQNF,TGCGCCAGCAGCCCCCGGGGGGGGAATCAGCCCCAGAATTTT
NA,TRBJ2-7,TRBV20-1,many,CSAILGSNYEQYF,TGCAGTGCTATTCTAGGGTCAAACTACGAGCAGTACTTC
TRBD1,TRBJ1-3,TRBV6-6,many,CASSYADRGENTIYF,TGTGCCAGCAGTTACGCCGACAGGGGTGAAAACACCATATATTTT
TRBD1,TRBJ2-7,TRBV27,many,CATMTGTESYEQYF,TGTGCCACCATGACCGGGACAGAATCCTACGAGCAGTACTTC
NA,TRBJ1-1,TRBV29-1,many,CSVGGQVTEAFF,TGCAGCGTTGGGGGGCAGGTCACTGAAGCTTTCTTT
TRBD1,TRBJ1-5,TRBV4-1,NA,CASSPDRGGQPQNF,TGCGCCAGCAGCCCGGACAGGGGAGGCCAGCCCCAGAATTTT
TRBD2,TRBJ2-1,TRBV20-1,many,CSATLGLAGGNEQFF,TGCAGTGCTACCTTGGGACTAGCGGGAGGAAATGAGCAGTTCTTC
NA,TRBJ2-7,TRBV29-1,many,CSAVDGADSYEQYF,TGCAGCGCGGTTGATGGGGCAGATTCCTACGAGCAGTACTTC
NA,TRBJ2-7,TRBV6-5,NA,CASSYSPSGEQYF,TGTGCCAGCAGTTACTCTCCGTCGGGAGAGCAGTACTTC
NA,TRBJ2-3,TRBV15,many,CATRENLNREVTDTQYF,TGTGCCACCAGAGAGAACCTTAACAGGGAGGTCACAGATACGCAGTATTTT
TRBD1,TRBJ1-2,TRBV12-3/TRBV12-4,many,CASSPGTEGGYGYTF,TGTGCCAGCAGTCCCGGGACAGAGGGGGGCTATGGCTACACCTTC
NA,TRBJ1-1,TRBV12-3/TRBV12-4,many,CASSLGGPNTEAFF,TGTGCCAGCAGTTTGGGGGGGCCGAACACTGAAGCTTTCTTT
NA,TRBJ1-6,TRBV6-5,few,CASSYRTKANNSPLNF,TGTGCCAGCAGTTATCGGACGAAGGCCAATAATTCACCCCTCAACTTT
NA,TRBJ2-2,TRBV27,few,CASSLSPPPNTGELFF,TGTGCCAGCAGTTTATCTCCACCGCCTAACACCGGGGAGCTGTTTTTT